Each of the 18 T cell receptor beta chains below was sequenced from the same sample in a study of blood T cell repertoires in COVID-19. TCRdb's table, derived via immunoSEQ multiplex PCR, lists solely in-frame clones and lacks some. Found here are roughly 290,000 clones, about 89% of them singletons; the top ten hold roughly 0.8%. The sample consisted of peripheral blood. The receptors were sampled from a man in his thirties or forties with acute or convalescent COVID-19.

The V and J genes are TRBV18 and TRBJ1-2, with TRBD1 identical over 7 bases. V trimming: 6 bases; J trimming: 5 bases; junction bases outside the gene matches: 9. The CDR3 runs to 14 residues. Germline V lookup: CDR1 KGHSH, CDR2 LQKENI. The CDR3 spells CASSSFDREYGYTF. The CDR3 coding sequence is TGTGCCAGCTCTTCCTTTGACAGGGAGTATGGCTACACCTTC.

The chain is built from TRBV7-9 and TRBJ1-6, with 8 bases identical to TRBD1. The CDR3 covers 15 residues. Germline V lookup: CDR1 SEHNR, CDR2 FQNEAQ (reference sequence). Losses at the gene ends were 4 bases for V and 5 bases for J; bases not matched to a gene: 4. In nucleotides, the CDR3 is TGTGCCAGCAGCTCACACAGGGGGGATAATTCACCCCTCCACTTT. Translated, it gives CASSSHRGDNSPLHF.

This rearrangement joins TRBV6-5 to TRBJ1-1; D is uncertain. The germline gives CDR1 MNHEY, CDR2 SVGAGI. There are 16 residues in the CDR3. V dropped 0 bases and J dropped 2 bases, with 13 bases sitting between them. For the CDR3, the DNA is TGTGCCAGCAGTTACTCTGCCCGGGTGGGTAACACTGAAGCTTTCTTT. The encoded protein is CASSYSARVGNTEAFF.

The chain uses TRBV5-1 and TRBJ1-1; D call uncertain. The CDR3 is 14 amino acids. V lost 4 bases and J lost 1, with 11 bases in between. Germline V gene sequence: CDR1 SGHRS, CDR2 YFSETQ. As DNA, the CDR3 is TGCGCCAGCAGCCCTCAGACGGGGAACACTGAAGCTTTCTTT. Translated, it gives CASSPQTGNTEAFF.

This clone was seen a handful of times. The V and J genes are TRBV5-1 and TRBJ1-1, with 7 bases identical to TRBD1. Germline-derived CDR1 and CDR2 are SGHRS and YFSETQ. CDR3 length: 17 residues. V shed 0 bases, J shed 4 bases, and the junction held 12 bases outside the gene matches. CDR3 sequence reads: CASSLAAMTGLGTEAFF. For the CDR3, the DNA is TGCGCCAGCAGCTTGGCCGCAATGACAGGGTTGGGCACTGAAGCTTTCTTT.

V usage is TRBV6-5 and J usage is TRBJ2-6, with TRBD1 matching over 8 bases. V was pared by 6 bases and J by 8 bases, with 9 bases of the junction left unmatched. Germline V gene lookup returns CDR1 MNHEY and CDR2 SVGAGI. This CDR3 is 15 amino acids long. The DNA of the CDR3 is TGTGCCAGCAGACCGACAGGGGTTGGTACCAACGTCCTGACTTTC. Protein: CASRPTGVGTNVLTF.

The chain joins TRBV7-2 to TRBJ1-4; no clear D. This CDR3 spans 15 amino acids. With 6 bases removed from V and 5 bases from J, the gap between germline ends came to 16 bases. Germline CDR1 reads SGHTA; CDR2 reads FQGNSA. CDR3 region: CASSYTQRINEKLFF. CDR3 bases: TGTGCCAGCAGTTACACACAGAGAATCAATGAAAAACTGTTTTTT.

The chain links TRBV10-2 to TRBJ1-5; 7 nucleotides align to TRBD1. The CDR3 has 13 residues. Germline V CDR1 and CDR2: WSHSY, SAAADI. V dropped 8 bases and J dropped 3; count of bases not matched to a gene: 4. The DNA for the CDR3 is TGCGCCAGCCAGACAGGGACCAATCAGCCCCAGCATTTT. Translated, it gives CASQTGTNQPQHF.

The chain links TRBV7-9 to TRBJ2-3; 7 nucleotides align to TRBD2. Germline V gives CDR1 SEHNR, CDR2 FQNEAQ (reference sequence). This CDR3 is built from 14 residues. The ends lost 5 bases at V and 5 bases at J; junction bases unmatched: 7. The CDR3 DNA sequence: TGTGCCAGCAGCCTCACGGGAGGTGGAGATACGCAGTATTTT. Its protein is CASSLTGGGDTQYF.

The chain uses TRBV18 and TRBJ2-2; maybe TRBD1 (6 bases). The CDR3 loop spans 15 amino acids. The germline gives CDR1 KGHSH, CDR2 LQKENI. The V and J ends lost 3 bases and 3 bases respectively, with 11 bases between them. This CDR3 reads CASSPTGYHTGELFF. CDR3 DNA sequence: TGTGCCAGCTCACCTACAGGGTACCACACCGGGGAGCTGTTTTTT.

The V gene is TRBV7-9, the J gene TRBJ1-2; perhaps TRBD1 as D (6 bases). Per the germline V gene, CDR1 is SEHNR and CDR2 is FQNEAQ (reference sequence). The germline V and J ends were trimmed by 1 base and 8 bases, with 11 bases remaining between them. CDR3 size: 13 residues. The CDR3 coding sequence is TGTGCCAGCAGCTTAGTCGGGGGGCTAGGCTACACCTTC. It specifies CASSLVGGLGYTF.

The chain links TRBV25-1 to TRBJ2-3; 11 bases fit TRBD2. The ends lost 6 bases at V and 2 bases at J; junction bases unmatched: 4. Per germline, CDR1 MGHDK and CDR2 SYGVNS. The CDR3 length is 15 residues. The CDR3 spells CASRGTSGNTDTQYF. As DNA, the CDR3 is TGTGCCAGCAGGGGGACTAGCGGTAACACAGATACGCAGTATTTT.

The rearrangement uses TRBV12-5 and TRBJ1-1, with TRBD1 identical over 8 bases. With V trimmed by 5 bases and J by 3 bases, 5 bases remained unmatched. This CDR3 is built from 14 residues. CDR1 is LGHNT and CDR2 is FRNRAP in the germline V gene. Written as DNA, the CDR3 is TGTGCTAGTGGTGGCAGGGGGCTCGACACTGAAGCTTTCTTT. Its protein is CASGGRGLDTEAFF.

V is TRBV18 and J is TRBJ2-7; TRBD2 matches 7 bases. V shed 2 bases and J 0 bases; nucleotides not matched to a gene: 4. Germline values: CDR1 KGHSH, CDR2 LQKENI. The CDR3 is 15 amino acids. The CDR3 DNA is TGTGCCAGCTCACCAGGCGCGGGGGACTCCTACGAGCAGTACTTC. It yields the protein CASSPGAGDSYEQYF.

V and J are TRBV29-1 and TRBJ1-1; no definite D call. Germline values: CDR1 SQVTM, CDR2 ANQGSEA. The CDR3 extends over 12 amino acids. V shed 7 bases and J shed 0 bases, with 9 bases lying between them. The CDR3 reads CSGGHMNTEAFF. The CDR3 DNA reads TGCAGCGGGGGTCACATGAACACTGAAGCTTTCTTT.

This clone has only a few counts. The rearrangement joins TRBV29-1 to TRBJ1-5; D unresolved. Germline V gene data show CDR1 as SQVTM and CDR2 as ANQGSEA. This CDR3 has 13 residues. Trimming stripped 6 bases from V and 0 bases from J, with 9 bases between. The CDR3 region is CSVRAYSNQPQHF. For the CDR3, the DNA is TGCAGCGTGAGGGCCTATAGCAATCAGCCCCAGCATTTT.

The chain couples TRBV3-1 (or the pseudogene TRBV3-2) to TRBJ1-6; D gene unclear. Germline V gene sequence: CDR1 LGHDT, CDR2 YNNKEL (reference sequence). The V and J ends lost 3 bases and 7 bases respectively, with 10 bases between them. CDR3 length: 14 residues. The CDR3 spells CASSHLERNSPLHF. DNA for the CDR3: TGTGCCAGCAGCCACTTGGAGCGGAATTCACCCCTCCACTTT.

CDR3 loop: CASSTTRGNTIYF. CDR3 in DNA: TGTGCCAGCAGTACGACAAGAGGAAACACCATATATTTT. The chain carries TRBV6-5 and TRBJ1-3, with D uncertain. The V end lost 5 bases, the J end lost 4 bases, and 9 bases lay between the germline ends. The CDR3 totals 13 residues. Germline CDR1 reads MNHEY; CDR2 reads SVGAGI.